This entry lists 16 T cell receptor beta chains sequenced from one sample in a study of T cell responses to AZD1222 COVID-19 vaccine. Sequenced by immunoSEQ multiplex PCR; TCRdb stores in-frame clones only, minus some. In the table there are fewer than 130,000 clones, 65% to 85% of which are singletons. The sequencing used peripheral blood, collected on day 0 of AZD1222 vaccination. These receptors were obtained from an adult in good health.

The gene calls are TRBV7-2 and TRBJ2-7; no clear D. Trimming left V 0 bases short and J 4 bases short, with 4 bases between. There are 12 residues in the CDR3. Germline V lookup: CDR1 SGHTA, CDR2 FQGNSA. The DNA for the CDR3 is TGTGCCAGCAGCTTAGCGCATTACGAGCAGTACTTC. It specifies CASSLAHYEQYF.

The chain couples TRBV9 to TRBJ1-1; 11 bases agree with TRBD1. This CDR3 is 13 amino acids long. The J segment lost 10 bases and the V segment lost 3 bases, leaving 5 bases of the junction unmatched. Per germline, CDR1 SGDLS and CDR2 YYNGEE. The CDR3 loop reads CASSAGQGAGAFF. The CDR3 bases are TGTGCCAGCAGCGCAGGACAGGGGGCCGGAGCTTTCTTT.

This chain uses TRBV5-1 with TRBJ1-2; D unclear. CDR3 length: 13 residues. V gave up 2 bases and J gave up 4 bases, with 9 bases separating them. The germline V gene encodes CDR1 SGHRS and CDR2 YFSETQ. Written as DNA, the CDR3 is TGCGCCAGCAGCTTTGGGCAAAGCTATGGCTACACCTTC. It is translated as CASSFGQSYGYTF.

This chain joins TRBV12-5 and TRBJ2-3; TRBD1 matches 8 bases. Per germline, CDR1 LGHNT and CDR2 FRNRAP. V shed 7 bases, J shed 4 bases, and the junction held 1 base outside the gene matches. This CDR3 has 12 residues. DNA for the CDR3: TGTGCTAGTGCAGGGGGCGCAGATACGCAGTATTTT. This sequence encodes CASAGGADTQYF.

The V and J genes are TRBV21-1 and TRBJ1-4. TRBV21-1 is annotated as a pseudogene. CDR3 length equals 16 residues. CDR3 coding DNA: TGTGCCAGCAGCAAAGATCTGCAGGCCAAGGGTGAAAAACTGTTTTTT. Protein product: CASSKDLQAKGEKLFF.

The V gene is TRBV7-2, the J gene TRBJ2-1, with 7 nucleotides matching TRBD1. V trimming: 5 bases; J trimming: 4 bases; junction bases outside the gene matches: 5. Per germline, CDR1 SGHTA and CDR2 FQGNSA. There are 14 residues in the CDR3. In DNA, the CDR3 is TGTGCCAGCAGCCAGCGGACAGGTTACAATGAGCAGTTCTTC. Amino acid sequence: CASSQRTGYNEQFF.

This rearrangement joins TRBV27 to TRBJ1-2, with D tentatively TRBD1 (6 bases). Germline V gene data show CDR1 as MNHEY and CDR2 as SMNVEV (reference sequence). The CDR3 is 13 residues long. Between the trimmed V and J ends, which lost 3 bases and 5 bases, there was a span of 10 bases. CDR3 amino acids: CASSFQGSYGYTF. In DNA form, the CDR3 reads TGTGCCAGCAGTTTTCAGGGGTCTTATGGCTACACCTTC.

This rearrangement joins TRBV6-5 to TRBJ2-7, with D possibly being TRBD1 (5 bases). Trimming pared 6 bases from V and 3 bases from J, leaving 12 bases between. Per the germline V gene, CDR1 is MNHEY and CDR2 is SVGAGI. The CDR3 sequence is 13 residues long. CDR3 DNA sequence: TGTGCCAGCAGACCACAGGATCGCTACGAGCAGTACTTC. It codes for CASRPQDRYEQYF.

The V gene is TRBV5-1, the J gene TRBJ1-4; D not resolved. V lost 1 base and J 6 bases, leaving 7 bases between the germline ends. This CDR3 has 13 amino acids. The germline V gene has CDR1 SGHRS and CDR2 YFSETQ. CDR3 DNA: TGCGCCAGCAGCTTGATTCCCGATGAAAAACTGTTTTTT. Translating gives CASSLIPDEKLFF. The full variable domain, rest sourced from reference TRBV5-1 and TRBJ1-4, is KAGVTQTPRYLIKTRGQQVTLSCSPISGHRSVSWYQQTPGQGLQFLFEYFSETQRNKGNFPGRFSGRQFSNSRSEMNVSTLELGDSALYLCASSLIPDEKLFFGSGTQLSVL.

This clone was counted a single time. The rearrangement joins TRBV12-3 or TRBV12-4 to TRBJ1-1; 7 bases are a match to TRBD1. This CDR3 is 12 amino acids long. Trimming removed 5 bases from V and 7 bases from J; junction bases left unmatched: 4. CDR3 region: CASSLQGVEAFF. CDR3 DNA sequence: TGTGCCAGCAGTCTTCAGGGGGTTGAAGCTTTCTTT.

The rearrangement links TRBV4-1 to TRBJ2-1; D unclear. CDR1 and CDR2 (germline): MGHRA, YSYEKL. This CDR3 region has 12 residues. Trimming took 2 bases from V and 12 from J, leaving 11 bases between them. The CDR3 DNA is TGCGCCAGCAGCCAACCGGCAGTCTGGCAGTTCTTC. Translation: CASSQPAVWQFF.

The rearrangement links TRBV18 to TRBJ1-1; 8 bases agree with TRBD1. Germline assignment: CDR1 KGHSH and CDR2 LQKENI. The V segment lost 4 bases and the J segment 1 base; nucleotides outside the gene matches: 8. There are 16 residues in the CDR3. The DNA of the CDR3 is TGTGCCAGCTCACTATACGGACAGGGTGGGAACACTGAAGCTTTCTTT. Translating it yields CASSLYGQGGNTEAFF. The entire variable domain, with the rest obtained from reference TRBV18 and TRBJ1-1, is as follows: NAGVMQNPRHLVRRRGQEARLRCSPMKGHSHVYWYRQLPEEGLKFMVYLQKENIIDESGMPKERFSAEFPKEGPSILRIQQVVRGDSAAYFCASSLYGQGGNTEAFFGQGTRLTVV.

J is TRBJ1-5 and V is TRBV7-8, with D hard to call. The CDR3 consists of 12 residues. Germline assignment: CDR1 SGHVS and CDR2 FQNEAQ. V was clipped by 3 bases and J by 4 bases, with 4 bases between them. CDR3 nucleotides: TGTGCCAGCAGCTTTTCAAATCAGCCCCAGCATTTT. Translating gives CASSFSNQPQHF.

V gene TRBV28 combines with J gene TRBJ2-5, with a possible D match to TRBD2 (5 bases). The CDR3 contains 15 residues. Trimming removed 7 bases at V and 0 bases at J, with 15 bases between. Germline CDR1 reads MDHEN; CDR2 reads SYDVKM. DNA of the CDR3: TGTGCCAGCAAAGGGAGTGCAAGCCACCAAGAGACCCAGTACTTC. It specifies CASKGSASHQETQYF. Full variable domain (remainder filled in from reference TRBV28 and TRBJ2-5): DVKVTQSSRYLVKRTGEKVFLECVQDMDHENMFWYRQDPGLGLRLIYFSYDVKMKEKGDIPEGYSVSREKKERFSLILESASTNQTSMYLCASKGSASHQETQYFGPGTRLLVL.

The chain joins TRBV6-4 to TRBJ2-7; D not resolved. The V gene's germline CDR1 is MRHNA and CDR2 SNTAGT. V was cut by 9 bases and J by 2 bases, with 14 bases left in between. The CDR3 is made up of 13 amino acids. The CDR3 nucleotides are TGTGCCAGTCATTCGGACGTTGCCTACGAGCAGTACTTC. Translating gives CASHSDVAYEQYF.

This chain uses TRBV7-9 with TRBJ2-7; 8 nucleotides match TRBD1. The CDR3 loop spans 16 amino acids. Germline CDR1 is SEHNR and CDR2 is FQNEAQ (reference sequence). Trimming cost V 5 bases and J 0 bases; bases outside gene matches: 9. In DNA form, the CDR3 reads TGTGCCAGCAGCCCAACGACAGGGGTGGCCTCCTACGAGCAGTACTTC. It encodes CASSPTTGVASYEQYF.